Below, 9 T cell receptor beta chains from the same sample are listed, as sequenced in a study of CD8+ T cells in alopecia areata. Extracted from the samples, RNA was reverse transcribed into cDNA to serve as the sequencing template. TCRdb's table, derived via immunoSEQ multiplex PCR, lists solely in-frame clones and lacks some. The sample records over 70,000 clones, about 71% being singletons. The treatment denotes: oral pan-JAK inhibitor, 5-10 mg twice daily. Sequencing was performed on CD8+ T cells sorted from blood, taken at week 24, from a patient treated with tofacitinib. These receptors originate from a human donor with alopecia areata.

The chain joins TRBV4-1 to TRBJ2-3, with 7 positions matching TRBD2. The CDR3 runs 16 residues. The V gene end was trimmed by 0 bases and the J gene end by 0 bases; junction bases not matched to a gene: 3. The germline V gene encodes CDR1 MGHRA and CDR2 YSYEKL. The CDR3 sequence is CASSQDLAASTDTQYF. The CDR3 DNA reads TGCGCCAGCAGCCAAGATCTAGCGGCTAGCACAGATACGCAGTATTTT.

This clone was observed a few times. This rearrangement joins TRBV5-6 to TRBJ1-1, with D possibly being TRBD1 (6 bases). V was shortened by 2 bases and J by 4 bases, with 15 bases between the two germline ends. The CDR3 spans 15 residues. The V gene's germline CDR1 is SGHDT and CDR2 YYEEEE. The CDR3 nucleotides are TGTGCCAGCAGCTTCCCAGGGGAATATGGCACTGAAGCTTTCTTT. It is translated as CASSFPGEYGTEAFF.

This sequence joins TRBV4-1 and TRBJ2-1; 8 bases are a match to TRBD1. The CDR3 is 15 amino acids. V shed 5 bases, J shed 10 bases, and the junction held 13 bases outside the gene matches. CDR1 MGHRA and CDR2 YSYEKL come from the germline V gene. Here the CDR3 reads CASSRRQGPMEEQFF. CDR3 nucleotides: TGCGCCAGCAGCAGAAGACAGGGGCCTATGGAAGAGCAGTTCTTC.

This clone was seen a single time. The chain couples TRBV7-9 to TRBJ1-2; 7 bases align to TRBD1. The CDR3 runs 15 residues. Germline lookup yields CDR1 SEHNR and CDR2 FQNEAQ (reference sequence). Germline trimming cut 5 bases from V and 0 bases from J; bases unmatched to any gene: 6. CDR3 residues: CASSPRDSPNYGYTF. The DNA of the CDR3 is TGTGCCAGCAGCCCTAGGGACAGTCCTAACTATGGCTACACCTTC.

A few counts support this clone. The V and J genes are TRBV7-8 and TRBJ2-7, with 8 bases matching TRBD2. Trimming took 3 bases from V and 4 from J; bases not matched to a gene: 17. This CDR3 is 18 amino acids long. In germline, CDR1 is SGHVS, CDR2 FQNEAQ. The CDR3: CASSLTSPGRGDKYEQYF. The CDR3 coding sequence is TGTGCCAGCAGCTTGACGAGCCCCGGGCGGGGGGACAAGTACGAGCAGTACTTC.

Details on this clone: Relative to the germline gene, one junction end is altered; a read error may explain this. The chain couples TRBV4-1 to TRBJ1-4; 9 bases match TRBD1. CDR3 length equals 13 residues. Looked up from germline, CDR1 is MGHRA and CDR2 is YSYEKL. The CDR3 loop is CASSQVSDRGVHF. CDR3 in DNA: TGCGCCAGCAGCCAAGTTTCTGACAGGGGGGTCCATTTT.

V and J are TRBV9 and TRBJ2-3; TRBD1 matches at 8 bases. Germline-derived CDR1 and CDR2 are SGDLS and YYNGEE. V lost 0 bases to trimming and J lost 5 bases; unmatched junction nucleotides: 8. The CDR3 has 16 amino acids. The CDR3 loop is CASSVATTGVRDTQYF. CDR3 sequence (DNA): TGTGCCAGCAGCGTAGCTACGACAGGGGTTAGAGATACGCAGTATTTT.

The V and J genes are TRBV11-2 and TRBJ2-5; 12 bases align to TRBD2. Germline V CDR1 and CDR2: SGHAT, FQNNGV. V lost 5 bases, J lost 5 bases, and 6 bases stayed unmatched. There are 15 residues in the CDR3. Written as DNA, the CDR3 is TGTGCCAGCAGCATGACTAGCGGGAGTGGGGAGACCCAGTACTTC. Translation gives CASSMTSGSGETQYF. The full variable domain, with the rest looked up from reference TRBV11-2 and TRBJ2-5, is EAGVAQSPRYKIIEKRQSVAFWCNPISGHATLYWYQQILGQGPKLLIQFQNNGVVDDSQLPKDRFSAERLKGVDSTLKIQPAKLEDSAVYLCASSMTSGSGETQYFGPGTRLLVL.

The sample holds a few counts of this clone. The chain joins TRBV19 to TRBJ1-5; 7 bases map to TRBD1. The V gene end was trimmed by 6 bases and the J gene end by 3 bases; junction bases not matched to a gene: 8. This CDR3 is 15 amino acids long. Germline CDR1 LNHDA, CDR2 SQIVND (reference sequence). The CDR3 reads CASSDRDSVNQPQHF. The CDR3 DNA follows: TGTGCCAGTAGCGACCGGGACAGTGTCAATCAGCCCCAGCATTTT.